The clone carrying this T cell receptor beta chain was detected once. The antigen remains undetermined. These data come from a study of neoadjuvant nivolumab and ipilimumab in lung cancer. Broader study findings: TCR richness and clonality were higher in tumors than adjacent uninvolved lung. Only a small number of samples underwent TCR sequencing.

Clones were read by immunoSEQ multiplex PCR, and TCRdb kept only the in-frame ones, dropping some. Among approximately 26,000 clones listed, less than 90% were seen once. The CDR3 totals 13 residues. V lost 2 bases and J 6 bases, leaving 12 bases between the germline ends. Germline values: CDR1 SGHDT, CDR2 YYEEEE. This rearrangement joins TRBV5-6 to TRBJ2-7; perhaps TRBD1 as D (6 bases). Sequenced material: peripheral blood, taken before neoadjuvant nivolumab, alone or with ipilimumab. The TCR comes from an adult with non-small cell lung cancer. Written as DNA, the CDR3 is TGTGCCAGCAGCTTCCCAGGGGCGGGCGAGCAGTACTTC. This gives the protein CASSFPGAGEQYF.